The 17 T cell receptor beta chains below come from one sample, sequenced in a study of cytomegalovirus exposure and HLA in healthy donors. The PCR used 60 Vbeta and 13 Jbeta primers. Assay: immunoSEQ multiplex PCR; the TCRdb copy retains only in-frame clones and omits some. The sample consists of about 96,000 clones, about four fifths of them appearing once. Specimen: PBMCs. These receptors came from a female donor in good health and CMV-seropositive.

V gene TRBV2 combines with J gene TRBJ1-4, with D possibly matching TRBD1 (5 bases). V was trimmed by 3 bases and J by 2 bases, leaving 19 bases between them. Germline V CDR1 and CDR2: SNHLY, FYNNEI. The CDR3 has 18 amino acids. The CDR3 DNA follows: TGTGCCAGCAGTGAGGAAAGGGGAGGCGGGACTACTAATGAAAAACTGTTTTTT. Encoded protein: CASSEERGGGTTNEKLFF.

The CDR3 nucleotides are TGTGCCAGCAGCTTAGGCCTGGGCCAGCCCCAGCATTTT. This gives the protein CASSLGLGQPQHF. This rearrangement joins TRBV7-6 to TRBJ1-5; D remains ambiguous. Trimming left V 1 base short and J 7 bases short, with 8 bases between. Germline CDR1 is SGHVS and CDR2 is FNYEAQ. The CDR3 is 13 residues long.

This clone was detected only once. The V and J genes are TRBV5-1 and TRBJ2-1, with 11 nucleotides matching TRBD1. CDR1 is SGHRS, CDR2 YFSETQ, per germline. The J segment lost 13 bases and the V segment lost 2 bases, leaving 8 bases of the junction unmatched. This CDR3 has 14 amino acids. The chain's CDR3 is CASSFGQDRGPQFF. CDR3 DNA: TGCGCCAGCAGCTTTGGGCAGGACAGGGGGCCCCAGTTCTTC.

The chain joins TRBV18 to TRBJ2-5, with 11 bases lining up with TRBD2. V lost 3 bases, J lost 7 bases, and 7 bases stayed unmatched. This CDR3 is 15 amino acids long. The germline gives CDR1 KGHSH, CDR2 LQKENI. DNA of the CDR3: TGTGCCAGCTCACCTCTAGCGGGGGGTAGGACGACCCAGTACTTC. Translating it yields CASSPLAGGRTTQYF.

This clone was picked up a small number of times. J is TRBJ2-3 and V is TRBV6-7; TRBD1 matches at 9 bases. TRBV6-7 is marked as an open reading frame, function uncertain. This CDR3 spans 14 amino acids. The V segment lost 6 bases and the J segment 6 bases; nucleotides outside the gene matches: 7. This CDR3 reads CASRLGQGSDTQYF. CDR3 nucleotide sequence: TGTGCCAGCAGGCTTGGACAGGGGTCGGATACGCAGTATTTT.

This clone has a handful of counts. The chain employs TRBV4-1 and TRBJ2-7; D may be TRBD1 (6 bases). V was pared by 4 bases and J by 6 bases, with 13 bases between. The germline gives CDR1 MGHRA, CDR2 YSYEKL. This CDR3 comprises 13 residues. The CDR3 nucleotides are TGCGCCAGCAGCCTCGTAAAAGGGGGCGAGCAGTACTTC. It codes for CASSLVKGGEQYF.

The genes are TRBV6-5 and TRBJ2-1; D unresolved. Germline CDR1 is MNHEY and CDR2 is SVGAGI. The CDR3 length is 11 residues. Between the trimmed V and J ends, which lost 7 bases and 6 bases, there was a span of 7 bases. CDR3 coding DNA: TGTGCCAGCACCTCCCGCAATGAGCAGTTCTTC. This gives the protein CASTSRNEQFF.

The chain carries TRBV30 and TRBJ1-2, with D possibly matching TRBD1 (5 bases). The CDR3 consists of 14 residues. V lost 0 bases and J lost 0, with 8 bases in between. Germline CDR1 GTSNPN, CDR2 SVGIG (reference sequence). CDR3 nucleotides: TGTGCCTGGAGTGTGACAGTGGCTAACTATGGCTACACCTTC. Its translation: CAWSVTVANYGYTF.

In this sample, this clone turned up once. The germline gene is not matched at one end of the junction; a read error may be the cause. The chain has TRBV7-7 and TRBJ2-1, with a possible D match to TRBD1 (5 bases). The CDR3 length is 15 residues. CDR1 is SSHAT, CDR2 FNYEAQ, per germline (reference sequence). In DNA, the CDR3 is TGTGCTAGCAGCTTAGGTCAGGGTTTAAGGGATGAGCAGTTCTTC. Protein product: CASSLGQGLRDEQFF.

The chain joins TRBV5-1 to TRBJ2-1, with a tentative D call TRBD2 (5 bases). Germline CDR1 reads SGHRS; CDR2 reads YFSETQ. The CDR3 spans 12 residues. Trimming removed 8 bases at V and 3 bases at J, with 9 bases between. Written as DNA, the CDR3 is TGCGCCAGTTGGAGGAACTACAATGAGCAGTTCTTC. It translates to CASWRNYNEQFF.

The V gene is TRBV25-1, the J gene TRBJ2-7; tentative D call: TRBD1 (5 bases). V lost 8 bases and J 2 bases, leaving 16 bases between the germline ends. The V gene's germline CDR1 is MGHDK and CDR2 SYGVNS. The CDR3 covers 14 residues. CDR3 DNA: TGTGCCAGCGCAGCACAGGTTGTTCCCTACGAGCAGTACTTC. Residues: CASAAQVVPYEQYF.

This chain uses TRBV20-1 with TRBJ1-1; unclear D gene. The germline V gene encodes CDR1 DFQATT and CDR2 SNEGSKA (reference sequence). The V end lost 3 bases, the J end lost 11 bases, and 10 bases lay between the germline ends. The CDR3 length is 10 residues. Written as DNA, the CDR3 is TGCAGTGCTAGTCAGACGGGGGCTTTCTTT. This gives the protein CSASQTGAFF.

In nucleotides, the CDR3 is TGTGCCAGCGGGGGACTTCTCTACGAGCAGTACTTC. As protein: CASGGLLYEQYF. The V gene is TRBV2, the J gene TRBJ2-7; D may be TRBD2 (6 bases). The V gene lost 8 bases and the J gene lost 3 bases, with 11 bases spanning the gap. The germline V gene has CDR1 SNHLY and CDR2 FYNNEI. CDR3 length: 12 residues.

V usage is TRBV14 and J usage is TRBJ1-2; 7 nucleotides agree with TRBD1. This CDR3 has 12 residues. Unmatched junction bases numbered 6, after V lost 6 bases and J lost 8 bases. The germline V gene encodes CDR1 SGHDN and CDR2 FVKESK. CDR3 protein: CASSFDRVGYTF. In nucleotides, the CDR3 is TGTGCCAGCAGTTTCGACAGGGTGGGCTACACCTTC.

V is TRBV19 and J is TRBJ1-1, with 8 nucleotides matching TRBD1. The length of the CDR3 is 14 residues. Trimming took 7 bases from V and 4 from J; bases not matched to a gene: 8. Germline V gene sequence: CDR1 LNHDA, CDR2 SQIVND (reference sequence). The CDR3 sequence is CASNRRTGSTEAFF. The CDR3 region has the DNA TGTGCCAGTAACCGCCGGACAGGGAGCACTGAAGCTTTCTTT.

This chain links TRBV5-1 with TRBJ2-6; D unresolved. Germline assignment: CDR1 SGHRS and CDR2 YFSETQ. The CDR3 is 14 residues long. V shed 4 bases and J shed 2 bases, with 7 bases lying between them. The CDR3 reads CASSPQPGANVLTF. The CDR3 bases are TGCGCCAGCAGCCCACAACCTGGGGCCAACGTCCTGACTTTC.

V and J are TRBV30 and TRBJ2-2, with 8 positions matching TRBD2. CDR1 is GTSNPN, CDR2 SVGIG, per germline (reference sequence). This CDR3 has 14 residues. Trimming at V came to 8 bases and at J to 5 bases, leaving 10 bases not matched to a gene. The CDR3 coding sequence is TGTGCCGGACACGGGGGGGCCCTAACCGGGGAGCTGTTTTTT. Residues: CAGHGGALTGELFF.